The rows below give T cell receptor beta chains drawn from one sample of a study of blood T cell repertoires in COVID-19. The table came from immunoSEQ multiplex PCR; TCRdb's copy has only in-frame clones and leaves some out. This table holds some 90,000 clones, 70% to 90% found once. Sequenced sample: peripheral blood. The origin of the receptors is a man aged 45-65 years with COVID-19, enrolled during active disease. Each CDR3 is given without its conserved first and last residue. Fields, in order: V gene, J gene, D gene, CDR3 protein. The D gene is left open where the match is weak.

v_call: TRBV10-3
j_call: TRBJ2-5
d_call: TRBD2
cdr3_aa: AIKGGSQETQY

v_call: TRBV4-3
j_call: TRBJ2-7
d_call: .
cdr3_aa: ASSQGGDAYEQY

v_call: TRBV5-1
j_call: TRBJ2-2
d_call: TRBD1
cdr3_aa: ASSPGQVNTGELF

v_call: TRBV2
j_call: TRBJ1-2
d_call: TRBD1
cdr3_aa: ASSNSGQGLKYGYT

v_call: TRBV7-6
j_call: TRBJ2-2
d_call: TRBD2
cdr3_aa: ASSPQRGAGTGELF

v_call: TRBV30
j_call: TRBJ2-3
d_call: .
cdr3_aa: AWSVGVLDTQY

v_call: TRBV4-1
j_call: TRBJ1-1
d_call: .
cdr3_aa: ASSPGTSLDSEAF

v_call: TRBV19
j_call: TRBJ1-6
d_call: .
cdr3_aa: ASSIRQGSSYNSPLH

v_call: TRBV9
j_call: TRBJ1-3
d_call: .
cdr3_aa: ASSVQGGNTIY

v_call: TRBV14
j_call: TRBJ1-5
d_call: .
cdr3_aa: ASSQGAGQPQH

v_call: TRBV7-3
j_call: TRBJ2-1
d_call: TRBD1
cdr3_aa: ASSQGESSYNEQF

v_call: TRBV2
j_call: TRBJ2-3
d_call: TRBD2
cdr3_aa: ASSFGLAGGTDTQY

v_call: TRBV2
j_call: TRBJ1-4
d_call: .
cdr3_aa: ASSEGGRGIEKLF

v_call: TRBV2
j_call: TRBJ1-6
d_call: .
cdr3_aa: ASILESYNSPLH

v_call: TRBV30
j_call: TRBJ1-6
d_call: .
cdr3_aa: AWTGVLGNSPLH

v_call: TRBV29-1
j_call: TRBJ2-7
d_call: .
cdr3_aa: SAAGTRAYEQY

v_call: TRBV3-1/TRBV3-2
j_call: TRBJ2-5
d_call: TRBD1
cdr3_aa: ASSKSRGHGQETQY

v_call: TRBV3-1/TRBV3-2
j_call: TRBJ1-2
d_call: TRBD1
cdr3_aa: ASSQRVRQGYGYT

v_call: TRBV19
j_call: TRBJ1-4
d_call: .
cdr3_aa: ASSGVWTNEKLF

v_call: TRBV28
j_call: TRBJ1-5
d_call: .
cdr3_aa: ASRHGQNNQPQH

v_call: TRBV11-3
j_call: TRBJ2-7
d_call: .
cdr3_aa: ASSLSPGGSHEQY

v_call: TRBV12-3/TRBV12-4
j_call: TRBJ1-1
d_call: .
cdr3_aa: ASSQTTGIEAF